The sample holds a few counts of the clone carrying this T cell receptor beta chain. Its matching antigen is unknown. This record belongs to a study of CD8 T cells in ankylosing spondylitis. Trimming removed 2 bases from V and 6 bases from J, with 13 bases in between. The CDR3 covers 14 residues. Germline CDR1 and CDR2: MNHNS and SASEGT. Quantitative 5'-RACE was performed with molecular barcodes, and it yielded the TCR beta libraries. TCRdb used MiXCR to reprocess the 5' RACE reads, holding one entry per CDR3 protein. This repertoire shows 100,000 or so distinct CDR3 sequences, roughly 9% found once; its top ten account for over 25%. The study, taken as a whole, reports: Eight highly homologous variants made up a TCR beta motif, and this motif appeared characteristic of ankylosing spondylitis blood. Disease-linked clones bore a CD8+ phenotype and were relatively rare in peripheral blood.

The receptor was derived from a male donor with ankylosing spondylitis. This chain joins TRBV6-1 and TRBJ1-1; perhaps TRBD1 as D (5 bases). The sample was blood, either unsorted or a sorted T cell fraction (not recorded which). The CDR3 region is CASSELGLGAEAFF. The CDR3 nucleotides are TGTGCCAGCAGTGAATTGGGGTTAGGGGCTGAAGCTTTCTTT.